What follows are 7 T cell receptor beta chains derived from one specimen sequenced in a study of metastatic and nonmetastatic thyroid tumors. No treatment of any kind had been given to any patient before thyroid surgery. MiXCR re-clonotyped the PCR reads for TCRdb. The table includes about 70,000 clones, roughly 18% detected once. The sequenced material came from blood. The source is a female donor with papillary thyroid cancer or a benign thyroid nodule (not recorded which). Some clones in this sample may be carry-over from other donors' samples.

The rearrangement uses TRBV18 and TRBJ1-4, with unresolved D. With 5 bases removed from V and 4 bases from J, the gap between germline ends came to 14 bases. Germline CDR1 and CDR2: KGHSH and LQKENI. The CDR3 loop spans 15 amino acids. The CDR3 bases are TGTGCCAGCTCAATGATCGACCGAAGTAATGAAAAACTGTTTTTT. Its translation: CASSMIDRSNEKLFF.

This clone came up many times. The genes are TRBV2 and TRBJ1-4, with D tentatively TRBD1 (6 bases). The germline V gene has CDR1 SNHLY and CDR2 FYNNEI. The V end lost 8 bases, the J end lost 7 bases, and 17 bases lay between the germline ends. CDR3 size: 14 residues. The CDR3 loop is CASQVTGISEKLFF. As DNA, the CDR3 is TGTGCCAGCCAAGTAACAGGGATCTCTGAAAAACTGTTTTTT.

This chain joins TRBV27 and TRBJ1-2; D gene ambiguous. V lost 2 bases and J 8 bases, leaving 18 bases between the germline ends. CDR3 length equals 15 residues. Germline V gene data show CDR1 as MNHEY and CDR2 as SMNVEV (reference sequence). CDR3 coding DNA: TGTGCCAGCAGTTTAGAGGGAAGGGCGGGTGGGGGCTACACCTTC. It translates to CASSLEGRAGGGYTF.

In its sample, this clone was seen many times. The chain has TRBV29-1 and TRBJ2-5; no firm D call. This CDR3 comprises 12 residues. The germline V gene encodes CDR1 SQVTM and CDR2 ANQGSEA. Trimming removed 6 bases at V and 4 bases at J, with 12 bases between. The CDR3 nucleotides read TGCAGCGTCCCCCCGGCAGGAGAGACCCAGTACTTC. Translating it yields CSVPPAGETQYF. The full variable domain, rest sourced from reference TRBV29-1 and TRBJ2-5, is SAVISQKPSRDICQRGTSLTIQCQVDSQVTMMFWYRQQPGQSLTLIATANQGSEATYESGFVIDKFPISRPNLTFSTLTVSNMSPEDSSIYLCSVPPAGETQYFGPGTRLLVL.

At least ten counts were recorded for this clone. The chain carries TRBV19 and TRBJ1-2, with 9 bases lining up with TRBD1. CDR1 and CDR2 from the germline V gene are LNHDA and SQIVND (reference sequence). The CDR3 is 14 residues long. With V trimmed by 7 bases and J by 4 bases, 7 bases remained unmatched. The CDR3 sequence is CASTRDRVAYGYTF. For the CDR3, the DNA is TGTGCCAGTACCAGGGACAGGGTTGCCTATGGCTACACCTTC.

This clone has a count of ten or more. The chain links TRBV30 to TRBJ1-4, with D uncertain. Trimming removed 0 bases at V and 12 bases at J, with 8 bases between. Germline V lookup: CDR1 GTSNPN, CDR2 SVGIG (reference sequence). The CDR3 sequence is 11 residues long. CDR3 nucleotide sequence: TGTGCCTGGAGTGTTGAAGCGGAACTGTTTTTT. Protein sequence: CAWSVEAELFF.

This clone was found many times. This chain uses TRBV28 with TRBJ2-1; a possible D gene is TRBD2 (5 bases). The ends were cut back, 8 bases at V and 3 bases at J, with 17 bases in the middle. Germline CDR1 MDHEN, CDR2 SYDVKM. The CDR3 covers 15 residues. CDR3 protein: CASWEEGVNYNEQFF. DNA for the CDR3: TGTGCCAGCTGGGAAGAGGGAGTTAACTACAATGAGCAGTTCTTC.